What follows describes a single T cell receptor (beta chain). Its antigen is as yet unknown. Construction of the TCR beta libraries employed iRepertoire HTBI primers in conjunction with Arm-PCR of CDR3 regions. Original methodology: Samples jointly harbored about 65 TRBV and approximately 15 TRBJ segments. One entry per CDR3 protein results from TCRdb running MiXCR on the multiplex PCR reads. These V and J calls originate from TCRdb's pipeline instead of the authors' own analysis. Of fewer than 350,000 distinct CDR3 sequences listed, 18% are singletons. This entry is derived from a study of regulatory T cells in long-lasting Graves disease. Study findings and constraints: Favoring TRBV28, TRBJ1-2 and TRBJ2-5 was a feature seen in persistent disease. It is possible that accuracy was reduced by the small size of the sample.

The time point was: newly diagnosed GD, antithyroid drugs for less than 3 months. The TCR library was made from RNA that had been extracted from PBMCs in TRIzol. Germline CDR1 is SQVTM and CDR2 is ANQGSEA. This CDR3 comprises 14 residues. Trimming shortened V by 2 bases and J by 0 bases, and 10 bases separated the two germline ends. This TCR came from a female donor with Graves disease. The sample here was peripheral blood mononuclear cells (PBMCs), taken at new diagnosis, from a patient treated with antithyroid drugs. The gene calls are TRBV29-1 and TRBJ2-5; D uncertain. The CDR3 nucleotides are TGCAGCGTTGAATGGGCACTGTACCAAGAGACCCAGTACTTC. Its protein is CSVEWALYQETQYF.